This T cell receptor beta chain appears in the sequencing data of a study of blood T cell repertoires in COVID-19. The overall study: There were acute and convalescent COVID-19 samples, and they came from the United States, Italy and Spain. PBMCs, B-cell-depleted T cells, or T cells were the source of the cDNA or gDNA that made up the material.

The germline V gene encodes CDR1 DFQATT and CDR2 SNEGSKA (reference sequence). The CDR3 spans 11 residues. Original processing methods: Nucleated cell number was recorded as an estimate derived from reference gene primer amplification. Clones were sequenced by immunoSEQ multiplex PCR, and TCRdb holds only the in-frame ones, with some missing. The D gene and trimming were derived from the DNA, and the V and J assignments and clone size from that table. Among some 42,000 clones listed, 77% were seen once. This sequence was found in a woman aged 70-85 years with acute or convalescent COVID-19. The chain links TRBV20-1 to TRBJ2-3; no clear D. The sequenced sample was peripheral blood. CDR3 coding DNA: TGCAGCCGCTTCTACACAGATACGCAGTATTTT. Translation: CSRFYTDTQYF.